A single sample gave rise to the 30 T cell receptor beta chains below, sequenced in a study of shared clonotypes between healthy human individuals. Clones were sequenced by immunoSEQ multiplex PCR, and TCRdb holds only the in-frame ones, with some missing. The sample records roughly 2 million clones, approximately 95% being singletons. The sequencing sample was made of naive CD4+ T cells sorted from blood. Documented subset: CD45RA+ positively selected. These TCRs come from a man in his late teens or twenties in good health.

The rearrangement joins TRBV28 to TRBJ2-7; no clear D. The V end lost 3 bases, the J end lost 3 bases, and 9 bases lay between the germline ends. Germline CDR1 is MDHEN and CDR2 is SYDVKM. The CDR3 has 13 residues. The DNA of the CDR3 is TGTGCCAGCAGTTTTAGAGGCCACTACGAGCAGTACTTC. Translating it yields CASSFRGHYEQYF.

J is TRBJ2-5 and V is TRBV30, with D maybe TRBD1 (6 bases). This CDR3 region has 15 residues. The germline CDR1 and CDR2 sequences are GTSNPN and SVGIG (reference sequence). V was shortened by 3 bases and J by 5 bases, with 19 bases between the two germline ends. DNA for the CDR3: TGTGCCTGGAGACCCAGACAGGCGAGAGGGGAGACCCAGTACTTC. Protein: CAWRPRQARGETQYF.

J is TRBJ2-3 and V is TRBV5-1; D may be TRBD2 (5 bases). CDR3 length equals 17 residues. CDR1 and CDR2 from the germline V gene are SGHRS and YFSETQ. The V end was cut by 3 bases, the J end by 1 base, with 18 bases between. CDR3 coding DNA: TGCGCCAGCAGCTCCGGGGTGGCAGCCTGGGGCACAGATACGCAGTATTTT. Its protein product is CASSSGVAAWGTDTQYF. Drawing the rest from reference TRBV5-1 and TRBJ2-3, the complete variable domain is KAGVTQTPRYLIKTRGQQVTLSCSPISGHRSVSWYQQTPGQGLQFLFEYFSETQRNKGNFPGRFSGRQFSNSRSEMNVSTLELGDSALYLCASSSGVAAWGTDTQYFGPGTRLTVL.

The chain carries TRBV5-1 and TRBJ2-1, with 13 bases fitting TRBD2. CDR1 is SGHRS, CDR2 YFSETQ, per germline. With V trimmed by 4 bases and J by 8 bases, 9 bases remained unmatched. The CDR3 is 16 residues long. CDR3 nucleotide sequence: TGCGCCAGCAGCCCCGCAACTAGCGGGGGGGAATATGAGCAGTTCTTC. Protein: CASSPATSGGEYEQFF.

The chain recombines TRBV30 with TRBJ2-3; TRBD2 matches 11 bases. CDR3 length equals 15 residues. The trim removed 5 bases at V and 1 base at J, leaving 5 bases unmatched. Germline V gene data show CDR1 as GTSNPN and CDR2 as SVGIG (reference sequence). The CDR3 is CAWELAGGGTDTQYF. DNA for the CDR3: TGTGCCTGGGAGCTAGCGGGAGGCGGCACAGATACGCAGTATTTT.

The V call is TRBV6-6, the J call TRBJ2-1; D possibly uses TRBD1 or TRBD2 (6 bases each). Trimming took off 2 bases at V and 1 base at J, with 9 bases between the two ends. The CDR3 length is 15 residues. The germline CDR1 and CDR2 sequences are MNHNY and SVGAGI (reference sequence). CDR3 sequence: CASSYGGLSYNEQFF. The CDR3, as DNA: TGTGCCAGCAGTTACGGGGGGCTTTCCTACAATGAGCAGTTCTTC.

Written as DNA, the CDR3 is TGTGCCAGCCGACAGATTAGCACAGATACGCAGTATTTT. Its protein product is CASRQISTDTQYF. The chain is built from TRBV7-9 and TRBJ2-3, with a possible D match to TRBD1 (5 bases). The CDR3 has 13 amino acids. Looked up from germline, CDR1 is SEHNR and CDR2 is FQNEAQ (reference sequence). Deletions cut 8 bases from V and 0 bases from J, with 9 bases between. The full variable domain, completed using reference TRBV7-9 and TRBJ2-3, is DTGVSQNPRHKITKRGQNVTFRCDPISEHNRLYWYRQTLGQGPEFLTYFQNEAQLEKSRLLSDRFSAERPKGSFSTLEIQRTEQGDSAMYLCASRQISTDTQYFGPGTRLTVL.

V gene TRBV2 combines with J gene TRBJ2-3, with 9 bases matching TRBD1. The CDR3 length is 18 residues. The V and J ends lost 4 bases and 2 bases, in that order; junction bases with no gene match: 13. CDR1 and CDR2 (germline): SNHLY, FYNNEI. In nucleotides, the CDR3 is TGTGCCAGCAGTGGATCGGGACAGGGATTCGTCACCACAGATACGCAGTATTTT. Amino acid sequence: CASSGSGQGFVTTDTQYF. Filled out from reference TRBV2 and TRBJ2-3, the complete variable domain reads EPEVTQTPSHQVTQMGQEVILRCVPISNHLYFYWYRQILGQKVEFLVSFYNNEISEKSEIFDDQFSVERPDGSNFTLKIRSTKLEDSAMYFCASSGSGQGFVTTDTQYFGPGTRLTVL.

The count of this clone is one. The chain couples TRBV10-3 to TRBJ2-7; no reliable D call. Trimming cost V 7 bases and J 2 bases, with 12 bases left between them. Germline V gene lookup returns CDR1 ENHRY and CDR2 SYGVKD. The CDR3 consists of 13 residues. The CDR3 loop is CAIMAGLAYEQYF. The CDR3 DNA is TGTGCCATCATGGCAGGATTAGCCTACGAGCAGTACTTC.

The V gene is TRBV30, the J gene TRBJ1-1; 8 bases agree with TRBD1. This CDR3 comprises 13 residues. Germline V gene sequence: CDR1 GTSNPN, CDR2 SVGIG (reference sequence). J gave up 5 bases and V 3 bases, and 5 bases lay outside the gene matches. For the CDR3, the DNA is TGTGCCTGGAGCCTCAACAGGGGGACTGAAGCTTTCTTT. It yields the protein CAWSLNRGTEAFF.

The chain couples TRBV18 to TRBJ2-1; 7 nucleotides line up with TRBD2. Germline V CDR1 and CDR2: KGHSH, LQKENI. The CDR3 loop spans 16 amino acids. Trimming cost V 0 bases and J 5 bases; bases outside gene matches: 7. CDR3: CASSPPMGGRHNEQFF. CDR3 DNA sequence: TGTGCCAGCTCACCACCTATGGGCGGGAGACACAATGAGCAGTTCTTC.

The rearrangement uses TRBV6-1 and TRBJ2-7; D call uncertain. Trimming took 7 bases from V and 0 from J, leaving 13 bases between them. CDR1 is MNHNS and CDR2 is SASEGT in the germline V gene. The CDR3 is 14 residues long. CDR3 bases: TGTGCCAGCATGCAGGTGATGAGCTCCTACGAGCAGTACTTC. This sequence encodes CASMQVMSSYEQYF.

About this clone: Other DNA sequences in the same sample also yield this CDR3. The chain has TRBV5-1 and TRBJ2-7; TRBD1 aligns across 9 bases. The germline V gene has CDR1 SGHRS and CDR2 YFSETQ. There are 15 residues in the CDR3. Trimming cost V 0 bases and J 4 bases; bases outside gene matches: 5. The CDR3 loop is CASSLGTGGIYEQYF. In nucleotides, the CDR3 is TGCGCCAGCAGCTTGGGAACAGGGGGCATTTACGAGCAGTACTTC.

The CDR3 coding sequence is TGTGCCAGCAGTGCTGAGGGAATGGGGACCCAGTACTTC. It translates to CASSAEGMGTQYF. The chain is built from TRBV2 and TRBJ2-5, with TRBD2 as a possible D gene (5 bases). The V end was cut by 4 bases, the J end by 7 bases, with 13 bases between. Germline V gene data show CDR1 as SNHLY and CDR2 as FYNNEI. The CDR3 is 13 residues long.

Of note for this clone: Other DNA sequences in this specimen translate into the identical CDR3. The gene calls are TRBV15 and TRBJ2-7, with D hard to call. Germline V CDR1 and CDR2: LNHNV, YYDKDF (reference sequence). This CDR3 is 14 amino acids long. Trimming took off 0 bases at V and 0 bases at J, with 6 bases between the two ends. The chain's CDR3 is CATSRDRVSYEQYF. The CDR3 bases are TGTGCCACCAGCAGAGATCGGGTCTCCTACGAGCAGTACTTC.

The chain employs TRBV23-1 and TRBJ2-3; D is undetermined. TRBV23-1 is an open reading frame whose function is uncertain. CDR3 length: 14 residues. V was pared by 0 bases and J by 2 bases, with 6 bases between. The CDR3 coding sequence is TGCGCCAGCAGTCAATCTTTGACCACAGATACGCAGTATTTT. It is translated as CASSQSLTTDTQYF.

The CDR3 loop is CASSPNGDRNQPQHF. DNA for the CDR3: TGTGCCAGCAGCCCTAACGGGGATCGCAATCAGCCCCAGCATTTT. V and J are TRBV9 and TRBJ1-5, with D uncertain. There are 15 residues in the CDR3. Per the germline V gene, CDR1 is SGDLS and CDR2 is YYNGEE. The V and J ends lost 4 bases and 2 bases respectively, with 13 bases between them.

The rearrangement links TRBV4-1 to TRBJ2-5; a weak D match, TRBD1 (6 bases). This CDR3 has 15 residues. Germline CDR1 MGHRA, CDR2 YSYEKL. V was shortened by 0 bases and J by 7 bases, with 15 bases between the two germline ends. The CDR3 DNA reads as TGCGCCAGCAGCCAAGATAGGACAGCCTCCGGGACCCAGTACTTC. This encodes CASSQDRTASGTQYF.

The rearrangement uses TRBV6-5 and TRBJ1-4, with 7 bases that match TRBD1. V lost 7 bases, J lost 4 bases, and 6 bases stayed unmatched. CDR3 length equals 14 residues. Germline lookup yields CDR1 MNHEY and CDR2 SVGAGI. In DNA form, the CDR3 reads TGTGCCAGCAAGAGACAGGGCCTTAATGAAAAACTGTTTTTT. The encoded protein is CASKRQGLNEKLFF.

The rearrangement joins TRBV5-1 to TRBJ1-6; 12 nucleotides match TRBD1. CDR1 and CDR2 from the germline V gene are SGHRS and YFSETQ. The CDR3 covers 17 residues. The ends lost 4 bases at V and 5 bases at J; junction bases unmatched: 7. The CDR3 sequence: CASSLRGQGADNSPLHF. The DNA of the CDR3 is TGCGCCAGCAGCCTCCGGGGACAGGGGGCGGATAATTCACCCCTCCACTTT. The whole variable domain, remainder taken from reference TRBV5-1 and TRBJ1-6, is KAGVTQTPRYLIKTRGQQVTLSCSPISGHRSVSWYQQTPGQGLQFLFEYFSETQRNKGNFPGRFSGRQFSNSRSEMNVSTLELGDSALYLCASSLRGQGADNSPLHFGNGTRLTVT.

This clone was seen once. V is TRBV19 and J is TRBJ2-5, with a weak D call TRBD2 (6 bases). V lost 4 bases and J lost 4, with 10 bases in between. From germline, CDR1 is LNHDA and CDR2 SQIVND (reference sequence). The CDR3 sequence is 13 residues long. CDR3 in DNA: TGTGCCAGTAGTAGGGGACTGGCAGAGACCCAGTACTTC. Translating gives CASSRGLAETQYF. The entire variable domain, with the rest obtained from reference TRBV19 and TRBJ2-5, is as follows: DGGITQSPKYLFRKEGQNVTLSCEQNLNHDAMYWYRQDPGQGLRLIYYSQIVNDFQKGDIAEGYSVSREKKESFPLTVTSAQKNPTAFYLCASSRGLAETQYFGPGTRLLVL.

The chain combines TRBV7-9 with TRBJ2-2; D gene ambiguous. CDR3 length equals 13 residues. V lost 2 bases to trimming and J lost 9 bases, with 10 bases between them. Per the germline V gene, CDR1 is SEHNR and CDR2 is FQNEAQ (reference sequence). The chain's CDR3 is CASSLKVGRELFF. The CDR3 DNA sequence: TGTGCCAGCAGCTTAAAGGTCGGTCGGGAGCTGTTTTTT.

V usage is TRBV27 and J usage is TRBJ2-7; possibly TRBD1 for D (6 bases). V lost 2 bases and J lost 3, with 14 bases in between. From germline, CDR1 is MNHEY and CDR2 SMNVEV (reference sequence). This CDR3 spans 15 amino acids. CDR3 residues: CASSLEAGVGYEQYF. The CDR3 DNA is TGTGCCAGCAGTTTAGAGGCAGGGGTGGGCTACGAGCAGTACTTC.

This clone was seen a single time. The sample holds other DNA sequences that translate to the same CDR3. The CDR3 bases are TGCGCCAGCAGTGAGTCCGGAAACACCATATATTTT. Its protein is CASSESGNTIYF. This sequence joins TRBV10-2 and TRBJ1-3; D is unclear. The length of the CDR3 is 12 residues. Germline V CDR1 and CDR2: WSHSY, SAAADI. V gave up 0 bases and J gave up 4 bases, with 1 base separating them.

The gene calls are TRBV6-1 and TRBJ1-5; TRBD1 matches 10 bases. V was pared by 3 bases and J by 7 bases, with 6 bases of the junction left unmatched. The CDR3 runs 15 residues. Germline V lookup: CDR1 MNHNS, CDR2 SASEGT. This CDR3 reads CASSDRGTGVQPQHF. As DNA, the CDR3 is TGTGCCAGCAGTGATAGGGGGACAGGGGTGCAGCCCCAGCATTTT.

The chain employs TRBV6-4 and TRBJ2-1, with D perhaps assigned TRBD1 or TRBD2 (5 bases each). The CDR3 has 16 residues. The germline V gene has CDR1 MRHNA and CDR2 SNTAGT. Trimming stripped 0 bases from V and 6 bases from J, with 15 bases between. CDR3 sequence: CASSDSYRDAGNEQFF. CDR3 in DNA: TGTGCCAGCAGTGACTCCTACCGGGACGCAGGCAATGAGCAGTTCTTC.

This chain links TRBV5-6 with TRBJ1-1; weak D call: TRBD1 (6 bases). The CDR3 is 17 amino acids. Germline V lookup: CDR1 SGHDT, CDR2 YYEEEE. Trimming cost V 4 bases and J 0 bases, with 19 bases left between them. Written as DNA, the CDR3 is TGTGCCAGCAGCCGCGGGTTCGGACAGACTATGAACACTGAAGCTTTCTTT. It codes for CASSRGFGQTMNTEAFF.

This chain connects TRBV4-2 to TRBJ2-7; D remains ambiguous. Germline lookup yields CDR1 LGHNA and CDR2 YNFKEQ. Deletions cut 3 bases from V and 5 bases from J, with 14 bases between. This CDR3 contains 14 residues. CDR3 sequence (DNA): TGTGCCAGCAGCCAGCAAGGTTCGCTGGACGAGCAGTACTTC. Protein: CASSQQGSLDEQYF.

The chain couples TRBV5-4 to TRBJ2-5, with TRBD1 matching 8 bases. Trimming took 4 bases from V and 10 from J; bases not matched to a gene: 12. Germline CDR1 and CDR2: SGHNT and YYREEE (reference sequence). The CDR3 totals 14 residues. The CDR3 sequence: CASSPDRVRVNQYF. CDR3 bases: TGTGCCAGCAGCCCGGACAGGGTAAGAGTGAACCAGTACTTC.

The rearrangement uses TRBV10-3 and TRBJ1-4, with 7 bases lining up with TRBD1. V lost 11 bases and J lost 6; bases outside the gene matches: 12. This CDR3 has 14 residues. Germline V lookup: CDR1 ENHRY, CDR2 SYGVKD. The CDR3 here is CAAKRQGWDEKLFF. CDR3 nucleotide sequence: TGTGCCGCAAAGCGACAGGGTTGGGATGAAAAACTGTTTTTT.